One and the same sample provided the 16 T cell receptor beta chains below, sequenced in a study of STAT5B mutations in CD4+ large granular lymphocyte leukemia. The data were produced by immunoSEQ multiplex PCR, yet TCRdb's version contains in-frame clones alone and is incomplete. The repertoire holds approximately 40,000 clones, with 70% to 85% as singletons. Specimen: CD4+ T cells from blood buffy coats. These receptors originate from a human donor in good health.

V gene TRBV4-1 combines with J gene TRBJ1-3; perhaps TRBD1 as D (5 bases). Germline assignment: CDR1 MGHRA and CDR2 YSYEKL. The CDR3 is 14 amino acids. With 6 bases removed from V and 4 bases from J, the gap between germline ends came to 13 bases. The CDR3 region is CASRPLGGGNTIYF. The CDR3 DNA sequence: TGCGCCAGCAGACCCTTGGGGGGAGGAAACACCATATATTTT.

This clone was recorded only once. V is TRBV23-1 and J is TRBJ2-7; D is possibly TRBD1 (6 bases). TRBV23-1 has ORF status, its function being uncertain. The CDR3 covers 15 residues. V dropped 0 bases and J dropped 2 bases, with 11 bases sitting between them. The CDR3 nucleotides read TGCGCCAGCAGTCAATCTACGACAGGAGCCTACGAGCAGTACTTC. This translates into CASSQSTTGAYEQYF.

The genes are TRBV2 and TRBJ2-3; 14 bases are shared with TRBD2. The ends lost 7 bases at V and 1 base at J; junction bases unmatched: 16. Germline CDR1 reads SNHLY; CDR2 reads FYNNEI. The length of the CDR3 is 20 residues. The CDR3 bases are TGTGCCAGCACCTTAGGACTAGCGGGAGGCCCATCGCGGGGCACAGATACGCAGTATTTT. Protein sequence: CASTLGLAGGPSRGTDTQYF.

The rearrangement joins TRBV5-4 to TRBJ1-1; no reliable D call. The germline gives CDR1 SGHNT, CDR2 YYREEE (reference sequence). Trimming cost V 2 bases and J 0 bases, with 11 bases left between them. This CDR3 region has 15 residues. The CDR3 DNA reads as TGTGCCAGCAGCTTAGAGAGTTGGATGAACACTGAAGCTTTCTTT. This translates into CASSLESWMNTEAFF.

J is TRBJ2-2 and V is TRBV4-2, with TRBD2 identical over 14 bases. The germline gives CDR1 LGHNA, CDR2 YNFKEQ. Trimming removed 0 bases from V and 9 bases from J; junction bases left unmatched: 9. The CDR3 spans 18 residues. The chain's CDR3 is CASSQEAMGLAGDRELFF. Written as DNA, the CDR3 is TGTGCCAGCAGCCAAGAGGCGATGGGACTAGCGGGGGACCGGGAGCTGTTTTTT.

The chain combines TRBV6-5 with TRBJ2-1; D is ambiguous. The CDR3 totals 13 residues. Trimming took off 6 bases at V and 12 bases at J, with 18 bases between the two ends. The germline V gene encodes CDR1 MNHEY and CDR2 SVGAGI. The CDR3 DNA follows: TGTGCCAGCAGGGAGTCCGGGCCGAAGGGGCAGTTCTTC. Translated, it gives CASRESGPKGQFF.

The V gene is TRBV5-4, the J gene TRBJ2-5; the match to TRBD2 covers 8 bases. In germline, CDR1 is SGHNT, CDR2 YYREEE (reference sequence). The V segment lost 5 bases and the J segment 2 bases; nucleotides outside the gene matches: 5. There are 14 residues in the CDR3. CDR3 nucleotides: TGTGCCAGCAGACCCGCGGGGGGACAAGAGACCCAGTACTTC. It yields the protein CASRPAGGQETQYF.

The genes are TRBV19 and TRBJ2-1, with 15 bases fitting TRBD2. CDR3 size: 17 residues. Germline V gives CDR1 LNHDA, CDR2 SQIVND (reference sequence). The V segment lost 3 bases and the J segment 9 bases; nucleotides outside the gene matches: 9. The CDR3 loop is CASSIGGGLAGGTEQFF. The CDR3 DNA reads TGTGCCAGTAGTATTGGAGGGGGACTAGCGGGAGGCACTGAGCAGTTCTTC.

The V gene is TRBV2, the J gene TRBJ2-5; TRBD1 or TRBD2 may be the D gene (5 bases each). Trimming removed 10 bases from V and 5 bases from J, with 17 bases in between. The germline CDR1 and CDR2 sequences are SNHLY and FYNNEI. The CDR3 has 13 residues. The CDR3 region is CAITGRGSETQYF. In DNA form, the CDR3 reads TGTGCCATCACGGGACGTGGATCGGAGACCCAGTACTTC.

The chain combines TRBV14 with TRBJ1-2, with D unclear. The ends were cut back, 4 bases at V and 2 bases at J, with 8 bases in the middle. The length of the CDR3 is 13 residues. CDR1 and CDR2 (germline): SGHDN, FVKESK. In DNA, the CDR3 is TGTGCCAGCAGCCCCCATCAGAACTATGGCTACACCTTC. Translating gives CASSPHQNYGYTF.

V and J are TRBV9 and TRBJ1-1, with D tentatively TRBD1 (5 bases). The V end lost 2 bases, the J end lost 1 base, and 9 bases lay between the germline ends. The CDR3 runs 14 residues. CDR1 SGDLS and CDR2 YYNGEE come from the germline V gene. CDR3 nucleotide sequence: TGTGCCAGCAGCGTGGGACGGGCGAACACTGAAGCTTTCTTT. It translates to CASSVGRANTEAFF.

The chain has TRBV7-9 and TRBJ1-2; no clear D gene. The V and J ends lost 1 base and 1 base respectively, with 4 bases between them. This CDR3 has 13 amino acids. The V gene's germline CDR1 is SEHNR and CDR2 FQNEAQ (reference sequence). The chain's CDR3 is CASSLGVNYGYTF. The CDR3, as DNA: TGTGCCAGCAGCTTAGGGGTTAACTATGGCTACACCTTC.

V and J are TRBV7-8 and TRBJ1-1; D not resolved. This CDR3 region has 12 residues. Germline CDR1 SGHVS, CDR2 FQNEAQ. Trimming removed 2 bases from V and 13 bases from J, with 14 bases in between. CDR3 loop: CASSLYSRPSFF. DNA of the CDR3: TGTGCCAGCAGCTTATATTCCCGACCAAGTTTCTTT.

For this clone: The sample holds other DNA sequences that translate to the same CDR3. This sequence joins TRBV11-2 and TRBJ2-7, with 9 positions matching TRBD1. The ends lost 3 bases at V and 6 bases at J; junction bases unmatched: 9. The CDR3 totals 15 residues. Germline assignment: CDR1 SGHAT and CDR2 FQNNGV. CDR3 bases: TGTGCCAGCAGCTTGGGGGACGGACAGGGGCGCGAGCAGTACTTC. It encodes CASSLGDGQGREQYF. The complete variable domain, with remaining parts taken from reference TRBV11-2 and TRBJ2-7, reads EAGVAQSPRYKIIEKRQSVAFWCNPISGHATLYWYQQILGQGPKLLIQFQNNGVVDDSQLPKDRFSAERLKGVDSTLKIQPAKLEDSAVYLCASSLGDGQGREQYFGPGTRLTVT.

The chain combines TRBV11-1 with TRBJ2-5, with D possibly TRBD2 on 5 matching bases. CDR3 length: 15 amino acids. Germline loops: CDR1 SGHAT, CDR2 FQDESV (reference sequence). The ends were cut back, 5 bases at V and 5 bases at J, with 18 bases in the middle. The CDR3, as DNA: TGTGCCAGCAGCAGGACTCGGGGTGATATTGAGACCCAGTACTTC. Protein product: CASSRTRGDIETQYF.

This clone appeared a single time. The chain links TRBV9 to TRBJ1-6; D gene ambiguous. Germline CDR1 and CDR2: SGDLS and YYNGEE. The CDR3 has 15 residues. V lost 0 bases, J lost 8 bases, and 12 bases lay in between. For the CDR3, the DNA is TGTGCCAGCAGCGTAGGTGCGCCAAGGGATTCACCCCTCCACTTT. This gives the protein CASSVGAPRDSPLHF.